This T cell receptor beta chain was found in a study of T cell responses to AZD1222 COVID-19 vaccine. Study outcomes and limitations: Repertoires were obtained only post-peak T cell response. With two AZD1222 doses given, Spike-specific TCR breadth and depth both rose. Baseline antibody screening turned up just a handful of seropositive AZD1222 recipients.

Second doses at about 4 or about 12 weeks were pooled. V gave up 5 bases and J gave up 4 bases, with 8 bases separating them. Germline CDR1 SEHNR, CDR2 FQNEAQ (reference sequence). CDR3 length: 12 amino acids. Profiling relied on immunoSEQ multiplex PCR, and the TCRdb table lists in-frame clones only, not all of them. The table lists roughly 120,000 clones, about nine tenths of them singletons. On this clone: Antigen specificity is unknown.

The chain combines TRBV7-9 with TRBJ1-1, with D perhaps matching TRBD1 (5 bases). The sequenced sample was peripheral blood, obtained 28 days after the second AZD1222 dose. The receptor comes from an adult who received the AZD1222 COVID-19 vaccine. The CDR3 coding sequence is TGTGCCAGCAGCAAGGGGTTCACTGAAGCTTTCTTT. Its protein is CASSKGFTEAFF.